This TCR beta chain was profiled in a study of blood T cells in healthy people across ages. This clonotype has ten or more counts. Its cognate antigen is unknown. The use of a sample-barcoded 5' primer and a J-beta primer mix characterized a second PCR of roughly 6 to 11 cycles. MiXCR, applied by TCRdb to the 5' RACE reads, yields one record per CDR3 protein. The repertoire holds 600,000 to 800,000 distinct CDR3 sequences, with approximately 21% as singletons. Regarding the study as a whole: Long-lived donors had more naive CD4+ cells and higher diversity than aged donors.

V lost 0 bases, J lost 11 bases, and 17 bases lay in between. The CDR3 has 14 amino acids. In germline, CDR1 is SGDLS, CDR2 YYNGEE. This sequence was found in an older man in good health. The chain recombines TRBV9 with TRBJ2-5; no clear D gene. Specimen: blood. Written as DNA, the CDR3 is TGTGCCAGCAGCGTAGGGTTACTCCCCACGGCGCAGTACTTC. Encoded protein: CASSVGLLPTAQYF. The whole variable domain, remainder taken from reference TRBV9 and TRBJ2-5, is DSGVTQTPKHLITATGQRVTLRCSPRSGDLSVYWYQQSLDQGLQFLIQYYNGEERAKGNILERFSAQQFPDLHSELNLSSLELGDSALYFCASSVGLLPTAQYFGPGTRLLVL.